This T cell receptor (beta chain) was obtained from a study of T cell responses to AZD1222 COVID-19 vaccine. The CDR3 is 16 amino acids. The germline V gene encodes CDR1 SGHNT and CDR2 YYREEE (reference sequence). Trimming took off 9 bases at V and 4 bases at J, with 22 bases between the two ends. The method was immunoSEQ multiplex PCR; TCRdb's version includes in-frame clones alone and lacks a portion of them. The sample holds 120,000 or so clones; about 89% are singletons and the top ten take roughly a quarter. V is TRBV5-4 and J is TRBJ2-2, with a possible D match to TRBD1 (5 bases). The receptor was isolated from an adult in good health. This sample comprised peripheral blood, obtained on day 0 of AZD1222 vaccination. The CDR3 spells CATTSLGRGFTGELFF. In DNA, the CDR3 is TGTGCCACTACGTCGTTGGGAAGGGGATTCACCGGGGAGCTGTTTTTT.